Listed here are 6 T cell receptor beta chains from one sample, sequenced in a study of blood T cells in healthy people across ages. A second PCR, run for about 7 to 11 cycles, used a sample-barcoded 5' primer plus a J-beta primer mix. TCRdb reprocessed the 5' RACE reads via MiXCR and lists one record per CDR3 protein. There are some 1.6 million distinct CDR3 sequences in the sample; roughly 32% occur only once, and about 11% lies in the top ten. Input material: blood. The receptors shown here come from a woman aged 30 to 39 in good health.

The chain links TRBV2 to TRBJ2-1; TRBD1 agrees at 8 bases. J gave up 7 bases and V 1 base, and 3 bases lay outside the gene matches. Germline V gene data show CDR1 as SNHLY and CDR2 as FYNNEI. The CDR3 extends over 14 amino acids. CDR3: CASSEGTGLNEQFF. The CDR3 DNA sequence: TGTGCCAGCAGTGAAGGGACAGGGTTAAATGAGCAGTTCTTC. Looking up the rest from reference TRBV2 and TRBJ2-1 gives the full variable domain: EPEVTQTPSHQVTQMGQEVILRCVPISNHLYFYWYRQILGQKVEFLVSFYNNEISEKSEIFDDQFSVERPDGSNFTLKIRSTKLEDSAMYFCASSEGTGLNEQFFGPGTRLTVL.

The chain is built from TRBV2 and TRBJ2-5, with unresolved D. V lost 8 bases to trimming and J lost 5 bases, with 18 bases between them. This CDR3 region has 14 residues. Germline CDR1 and CDR2: SNHLY and FYNNEI. CDR3 protein: CASGPHRVGETQYF. CDR3 nucleotide sequence: TGTGCCAGCGGCCCCCACCGGGTTGGGGAGACCCAGTACTTC.

The genes are TRBV10-3 and TRBJ1-2; D possibly corresponds to TRBD1 (5 bases). This CDR3 is built from 12 residues. Trimming took off 3 bases at V and 7 bases at J, with 9 bases between the two ends. Germline V gene data show CDR1 as ENHRY and CDR2 as SYGVKD. DNA for the CDR3: TGTGCCATCAGTGAAATGGGGGTTGGCTACACCTTC. This codes for CAISEMGVGYTF.

This clonotype was recorded many times. CDR3 bases: TGTGCCAGCAGTGGAGCGGGAGCAGGCACAGATACGCAGTATTTT. The encoded protein is CASSGAGAGTDTQYF. The genes are TRBV28 and TRBJ2-3; 8 nucleotides line up with TRBD2. Trimming took 5 bases from V and 1 from J; bases not matched to a gene: 5. The germline CDR1 and CDR2 sequences are MDHEN and SYDVKM. There are 15 residues in the CDR3.

This clonotype appeared a single time. The V call is TRBV18, the J call TRBJ1-1, with 7 nucleotides matching TRBD1. Trimming removed 1 base from V and 3 bases from J; junction bases left unmatched: 2. This CDR3 comprises 14 residues. CDR1 is KGHSH and CDR2 is LQKENI in the germline V gene. The DNA of the CDR3 is TGTGCCAGCTCACCACTCACAGGGGACACTGAAGCTTTCTTT. Encoded protein: CASSPLTGDTEAFF. The full variable domain, in which reference TRBV18 and TRBJ1-1 provide the parts outside the CDR3, is NAGVMQNPRHLVRRRGQEARLRCSPMKGHSHVYWYRQLPEEGLKFMVYLQKENIIDESGMPKERFSAEFPKEGPSILRIQQVVRGDSAAYFCASSPLTGDTEAFFGQGTRLTVV.

This clonotype was observed a few times. The V and J genes are TRBV20-1 and TRBJ1-6; D not certain. Trimming pared 3 bases from V and 8 bases from J, leaving 11 bases between. CDR1 is DFQATT and CDR2 is SNEGSKA in the germline V gene (reference sequence). This CDR3 region has 13 residues. CDR3 coding DNA: TGCAGTGCTAGTAGAGAGAGGGATTCACCCCTCCACTTT. Protein: CSASRERDSPLHF.